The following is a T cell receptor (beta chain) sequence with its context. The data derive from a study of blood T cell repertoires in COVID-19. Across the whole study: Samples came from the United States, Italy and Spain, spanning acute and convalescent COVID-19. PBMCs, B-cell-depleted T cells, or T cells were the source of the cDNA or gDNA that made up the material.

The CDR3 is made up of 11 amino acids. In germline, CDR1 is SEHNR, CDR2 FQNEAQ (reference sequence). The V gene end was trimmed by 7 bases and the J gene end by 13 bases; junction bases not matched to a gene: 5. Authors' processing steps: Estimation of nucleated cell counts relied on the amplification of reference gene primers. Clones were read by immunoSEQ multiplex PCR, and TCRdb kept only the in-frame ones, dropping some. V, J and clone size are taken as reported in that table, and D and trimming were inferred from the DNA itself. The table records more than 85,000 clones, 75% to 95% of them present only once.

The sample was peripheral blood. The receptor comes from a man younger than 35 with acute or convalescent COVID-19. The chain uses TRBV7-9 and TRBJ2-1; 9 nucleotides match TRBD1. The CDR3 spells CASTPGQGQFF. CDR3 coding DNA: TGTGCCAGCACTCCGGGACAGGGTCAGTTCTTC.